This record looks at one T cell receptor (beta chain) sequence and its context. The germline gene is not matched at one end of the junction; a read error may be the cause. The sample is drawn from a study of HIV-infected patients and healthy controls. No cell fractionation was done, so the repertoire covers all unsorted peripheral blood T cells. cDNA was made from about 500 ng RNA using alpha and beta constant primers. Using multiplexing indices, alpha and beta chain libraries were generated apart by chain-specific third strand synthesis. TCRdb processed the 5' RACE reads anew with MiXCR; each CDR3 protein has one entry. There are 15,000 to 20,000 distinct CDR3 sequences in the sample; around 5.5% occur only once, and roughly 2% lies in the top ten. There are 13 residues in the CDR3. The germline CDR1 and CDR2 sequences are SSHAT and FNYEAQ (reference sequence).

This sequence originates from an adult in good health. The sequencing sample was made of blood. J is TRBJ2-3 and V is TRBV7-7; weak D call: TRBD2 (5 bases). The CDR3: CASSFTGADTQYF. In DNA, the CDR3 is TGTGCTAGCAGCTTCACCGGGGCAGATACGCAGTATTTT.